Each of the 2 T cell receptor beta chains below was sequenced from the same sample in a study of PD-1 blockade in classical Hodgkin lymphoma. Patients all relapsed after autologous stem cell transplantation, and there was variation in brentuximab vedotin exposure. Generated by immunoSEQ multiplex PCR, the TCRdb table keeps only in-frame clones and is missing some. The data contain some 100,000 clones, about nine tenths of them singletons. Sequences were derived from peripheral blood mononuclear cells (PBMCs), sampled at baseline. The receptors derive from a human donor with classical Hodgkin lymphoma.

The CDR3: CASSSLRGTNEKLFF. CDR3 sequence (DNA): TGTGCCAGCAGCTCCCTCAGGGGAACTAATGAAAAACTGTTTTTT. The J gene is TRBJ1-4, the V gene TRBV11-2; the D gene is possibly TRBD1 (6 bases). Per the germline V gene, CDR1 is SGHAT and CDR2 is FQNNGV. V was shortened by 4 bases and J by 1 base, with 10 bases between the two germline ends. The CDR3 has 15 residues.

This chain joins TRBV6-5 and TRBJ2-7, with D hard to call. Germline values: CDR1 MNHEY, CDR2 SVGAGI. Trimming removed 6 bases from V and 0 bases from J, with 12 bases in between. The CDR3 runs 14 residues. The CDR3 region has the DNA TGTGCCAGCAGCCTGCATCCCACCTCCTACGAGCAGTACTTC. Its protein is CASSLHPTSYEQYF.